This T cell receptor beta chain was identified during a study of neoadjuvant anti-PD-1 for oral cavity cancer. This CDR3 has 12 amino acids. Trimming cost V 1 base and J 0 bases, with 0 bases left between them. Germline CDR1 and CDR2: SEHNR and FQNEAQ (reference sequence). The protocol was immunoSEQ multiplex PCR, while the TCRdb copy is restricted to in-frame clones and leaves out a portion. The sample lists approximately 7,200 clones; approximately 45% were seen once. The genes are TRBV7-9 and TRBJ1-1; D not resolved. The sequence derives from a person aged 35-79 years with oral cavity squamous cell carcinoma. Sequences were derived from tumor tissue, sampled before nivolumab (anti-PD-1) treatment. Written as DNA, the CDR3 is TGTGCCAGCAGCTTAGTGAACACTGAAGCTTTCTTT. Translating it yields CASSLVNTEAFF.